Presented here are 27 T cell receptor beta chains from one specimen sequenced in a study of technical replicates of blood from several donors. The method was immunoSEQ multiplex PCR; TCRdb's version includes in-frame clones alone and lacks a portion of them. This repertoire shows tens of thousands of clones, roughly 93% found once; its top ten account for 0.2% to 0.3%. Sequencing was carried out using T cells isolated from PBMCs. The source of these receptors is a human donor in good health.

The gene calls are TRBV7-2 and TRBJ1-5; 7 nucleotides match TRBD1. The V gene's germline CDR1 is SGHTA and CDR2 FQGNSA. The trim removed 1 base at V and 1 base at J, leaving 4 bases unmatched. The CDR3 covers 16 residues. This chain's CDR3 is CASSLGAGGSNQPQHF. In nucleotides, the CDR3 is TGTGCCAGCAGCTTAGGTGCAGGGGGAAGCAATCAGCCCCAGCATTTT.

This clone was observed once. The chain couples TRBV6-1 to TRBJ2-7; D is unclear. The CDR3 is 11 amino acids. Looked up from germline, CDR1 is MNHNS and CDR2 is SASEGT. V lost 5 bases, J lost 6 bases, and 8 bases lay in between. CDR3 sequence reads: CASSSGSEQYF. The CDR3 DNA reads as TGTGCCAGCAGTTCCGGGTCCGAGCAGTACTTC.

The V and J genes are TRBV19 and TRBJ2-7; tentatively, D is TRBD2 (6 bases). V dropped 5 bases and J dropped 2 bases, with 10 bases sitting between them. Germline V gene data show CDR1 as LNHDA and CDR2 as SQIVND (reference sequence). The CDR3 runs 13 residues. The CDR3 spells CASSSGLTYEQYF. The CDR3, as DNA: TGTGCCAGTAGTTCGGGACTCACCTACGAGCAGTACTTC. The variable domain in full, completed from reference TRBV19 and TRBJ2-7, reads DGGITQSPKYLFRKEGQNVTLSCEQNLNHDAMYWYRQDPGQGLRLIYYSQIVNDFQKGDIAEGYSVSREKKESFPLTVTSAQKNPTAFYLCASSSGLTYEQYFGPGTRLTVT.

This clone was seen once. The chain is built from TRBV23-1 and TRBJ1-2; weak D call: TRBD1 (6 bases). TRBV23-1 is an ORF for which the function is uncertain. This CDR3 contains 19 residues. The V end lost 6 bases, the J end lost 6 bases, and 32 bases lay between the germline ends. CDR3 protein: CASSHYPTRDTPRRHGYTF. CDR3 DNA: TGCGCCAGCAGCCACTATCCGACCCGGGACACTCCCAGGAGGCATGGCTACACCTTC.

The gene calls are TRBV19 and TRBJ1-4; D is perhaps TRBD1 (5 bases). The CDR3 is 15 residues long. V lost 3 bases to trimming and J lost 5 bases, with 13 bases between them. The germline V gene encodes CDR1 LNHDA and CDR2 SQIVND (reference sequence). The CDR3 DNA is TGTGCCAGTAGTATTAGGGGCCCAGGGAATGAAAAACTGTTTTTT. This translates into CASSIRGPGNEKLFF.

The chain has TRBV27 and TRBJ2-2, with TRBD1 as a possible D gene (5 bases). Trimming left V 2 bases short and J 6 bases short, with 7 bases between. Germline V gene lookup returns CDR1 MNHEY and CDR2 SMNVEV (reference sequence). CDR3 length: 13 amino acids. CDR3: CASSLQGPGELFF. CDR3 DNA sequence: TGTGCCAGCAGTTTACAGGGTCCCGGGGAGCTGTTTTTT.

The DNA for the CDR3 is TGCAGCGTTGAAATAGGGGCGTTCTCCTTGGATACGCAGTATTTT. This codes for CSVEIGAFSLDTQYF. V gene TRBV29-1 combines with J gene TRBJ2-3, with TRBD1 as a possible D gene (5 bases). The CDR3 runs to 15 residues. Trimming removed 2 bases at V and 6 bases at J, with 18 bases between. Germline V gene data show CDR1 as SQVTM and CDR2 as ANQGSEA.

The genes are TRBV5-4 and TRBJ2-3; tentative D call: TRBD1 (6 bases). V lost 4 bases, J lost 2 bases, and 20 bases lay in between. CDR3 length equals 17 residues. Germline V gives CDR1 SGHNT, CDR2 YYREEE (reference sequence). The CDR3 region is CASSPTGTRKYTDTQYF. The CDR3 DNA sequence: TGTGCCAGCAGCCCGACAGGAACTAGAAAATACACAGATACGCAGTATTTT.

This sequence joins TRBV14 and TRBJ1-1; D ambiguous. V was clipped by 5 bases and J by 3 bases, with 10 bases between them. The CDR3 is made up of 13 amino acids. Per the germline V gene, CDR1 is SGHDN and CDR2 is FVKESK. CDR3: CASSAVPDTEAFF. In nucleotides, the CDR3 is TGTGCCAGCAGCGCCGTCCCGGACACTGAAGCTTTCTTT.

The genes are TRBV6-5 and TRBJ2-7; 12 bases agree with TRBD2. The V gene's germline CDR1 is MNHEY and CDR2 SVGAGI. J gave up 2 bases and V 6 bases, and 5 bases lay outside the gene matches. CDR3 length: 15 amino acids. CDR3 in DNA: TGTGCCAGCAGGTGGACTAGCGGGAATACCTACGAGCAGTACTTC. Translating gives CASRWTSGNTYEQYF.

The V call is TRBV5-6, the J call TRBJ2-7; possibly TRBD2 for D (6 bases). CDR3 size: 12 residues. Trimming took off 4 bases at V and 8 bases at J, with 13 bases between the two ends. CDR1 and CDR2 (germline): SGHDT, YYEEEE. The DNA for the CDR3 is TGTGCCAGCAGCCTCCAGGCGGGACAGCAGTACTTC. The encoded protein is CASSLQAGQQYF.

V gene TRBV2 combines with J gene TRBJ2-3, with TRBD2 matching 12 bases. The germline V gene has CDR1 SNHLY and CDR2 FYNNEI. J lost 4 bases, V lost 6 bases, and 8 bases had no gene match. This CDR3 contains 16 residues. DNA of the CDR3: TGTGCCAGCAGGGTACTAGCGGGGGGTCTCGCAGATACGCAGTATTTT. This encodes CASRVLAGGLADTQYF. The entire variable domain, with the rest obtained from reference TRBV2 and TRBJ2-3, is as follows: EPEVTQTPSHQVTQMGQEVILRCVPISNHLYFYWYRQILGQKVEFLVSFYNNEISEKSEIFDDQFSVERPDGSNFTLKIRSTKLEDSAMYFCASRVLAGGLADTQYFGPGTRLTVL.

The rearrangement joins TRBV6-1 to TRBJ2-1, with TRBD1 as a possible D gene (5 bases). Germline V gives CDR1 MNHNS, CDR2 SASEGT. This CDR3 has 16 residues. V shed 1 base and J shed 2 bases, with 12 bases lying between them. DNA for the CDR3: TGTGCCAGCAGTGAAGAAGGCAGGGCACCCTACAATGAGCAGTTCTTC. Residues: CASSEEGRAPYNEQFF.

CDR3 in DNA: TGTGCCAGCAACGGACAGTCCCCCTACGAGCAGTACTTC. It encodes CASNGQSPYEQYF. The chain joins TRBV6-1 to TRBJ2-7, with TRBD1 as a possible D gene (6 bases). Germline V gene data show CDR1 as MNHNS and CDR2 as SASEGT. Between the trimmed V and J ends, which lost 7 bases and 2 bases, there was a span of 12 bases. The CDR3 loop spans 13 amino acids.

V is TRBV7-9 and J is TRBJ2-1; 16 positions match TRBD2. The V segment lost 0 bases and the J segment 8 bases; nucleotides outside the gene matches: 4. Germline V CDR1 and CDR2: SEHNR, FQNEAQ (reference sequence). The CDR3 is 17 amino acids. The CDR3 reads CASSLAGGTSGRDEQFF. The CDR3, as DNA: TGTGCCAGCAGCTTAGCGGGCGGGACTAGCGGGAGGGATGAGCAGTTCTTC.

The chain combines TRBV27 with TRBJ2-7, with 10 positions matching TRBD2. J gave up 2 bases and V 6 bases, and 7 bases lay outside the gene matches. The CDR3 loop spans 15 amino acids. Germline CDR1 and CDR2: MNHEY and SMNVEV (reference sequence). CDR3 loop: CASRPGLALTYEQYF. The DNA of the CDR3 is TGTGCCAGCAGACCGGGACTAGCGCTAACCTACGAGCAGTACTTC.

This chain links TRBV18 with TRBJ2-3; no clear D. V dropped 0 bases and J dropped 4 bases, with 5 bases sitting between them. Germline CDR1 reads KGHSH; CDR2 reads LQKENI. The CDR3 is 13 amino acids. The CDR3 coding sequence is TGTGCCAGCTCACCACCCTCCGCAGATACGCAGTATTTT. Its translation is CASSPPSADTQYF.

Here the CDR3 reads CASTTAGPGADTQYF. The CDR3 bases are TGCGCCAGCACTACGGCAGGCCCCGGCGCAGATACGCAGTATTTT. The chain joins TRBV10-2 to TRBJ2-3; no clear D. The V and J ends lost 7 bases and 4 bases respectively, with 18 bases between them. This CDR3 contains 15 residues. Germline CDR1 WSHSY, CDR2 SAAADI.

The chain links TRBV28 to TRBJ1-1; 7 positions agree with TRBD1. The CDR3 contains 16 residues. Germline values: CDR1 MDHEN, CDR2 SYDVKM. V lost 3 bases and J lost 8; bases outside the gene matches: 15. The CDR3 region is CASSFFIGERGLEAFF. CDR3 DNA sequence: TGTGCCAGCAGTTTTTTTATAGGGGAGAGGGGGCTCGAAGCTTTCTTT. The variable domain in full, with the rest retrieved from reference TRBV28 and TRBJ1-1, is DVKVTQSSRYLVKRTGEKVFLECVQDMDHENMFWYRQDPGLGLRLIYFSYDVKMKEKGDIPEGYSVSREKKERFSLILESASTNQTSMYLCASSFFIGERGLEAFFGQGTRLTVV.

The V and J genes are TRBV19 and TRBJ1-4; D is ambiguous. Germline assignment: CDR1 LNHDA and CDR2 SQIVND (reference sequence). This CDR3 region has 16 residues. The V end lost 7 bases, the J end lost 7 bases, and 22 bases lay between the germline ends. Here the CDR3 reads CASTASAYPVAEKLFF. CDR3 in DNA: TGTGCCAGTACGGCCTCGGCTTACCCGGTAGCTGAAAAACTGTTTTTT.

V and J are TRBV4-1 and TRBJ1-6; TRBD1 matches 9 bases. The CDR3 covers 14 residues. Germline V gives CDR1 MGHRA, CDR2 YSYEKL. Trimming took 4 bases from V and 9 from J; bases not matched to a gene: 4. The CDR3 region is CASSPGTGLSPLHF. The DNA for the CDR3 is TGCGCCAGCAGCCCCGGGACAGGGCTTTCACCCCTCCACTTT.

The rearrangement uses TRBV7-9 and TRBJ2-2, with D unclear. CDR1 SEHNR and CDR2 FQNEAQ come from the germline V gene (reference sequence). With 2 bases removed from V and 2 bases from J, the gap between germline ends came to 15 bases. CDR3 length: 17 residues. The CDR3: CASSLRGDGYNTGELFF. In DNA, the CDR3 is TGTGCCAGCAGCTTACGAGGTGATGGCTACAACACCGGGGAGCTGTTTTTT.

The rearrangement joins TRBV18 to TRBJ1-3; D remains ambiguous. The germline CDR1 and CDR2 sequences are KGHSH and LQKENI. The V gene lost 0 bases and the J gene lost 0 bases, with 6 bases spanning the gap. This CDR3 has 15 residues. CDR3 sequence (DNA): TGTGCCAGCTCACCACCCTCCGGCTCTGGAAACACCATATATTTT. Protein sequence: CASSPPSGSGNTIYF.

The DNA for the CDR3 is TGTGCCAGCAGAAGCGGGAGGGCCCTGAATTCCCACCGTGAGCAGTTCTTC. It yields the protein CASRSGRALNSHREQFF. The chain couples TRBV27 to TRBJ2-1, with 10 bases that match TRBD2. Germline V lookup: CDR1 MNHEY, CDR2 SMNVEV (reference sequence). V dropped 6 bases and J dropped 9; count of bases not matched to a gene: 17. The CDR3 runs 17 residues.

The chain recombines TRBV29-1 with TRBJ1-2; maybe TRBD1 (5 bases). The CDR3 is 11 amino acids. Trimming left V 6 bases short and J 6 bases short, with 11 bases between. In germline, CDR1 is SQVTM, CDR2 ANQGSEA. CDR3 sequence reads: CSVPKGDGYTF. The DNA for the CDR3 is TGCAGCGTCCCCAAAGGGGATGGCTACACCTTC.

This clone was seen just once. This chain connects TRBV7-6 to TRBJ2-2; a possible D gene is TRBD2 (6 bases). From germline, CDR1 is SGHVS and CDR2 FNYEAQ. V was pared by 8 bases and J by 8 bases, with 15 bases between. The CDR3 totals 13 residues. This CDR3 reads CASGKRAGGELFF. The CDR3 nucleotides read TGTGCCAGCGGGAAGCGGGCGGGGGGGGAGCTGTTTTTT.

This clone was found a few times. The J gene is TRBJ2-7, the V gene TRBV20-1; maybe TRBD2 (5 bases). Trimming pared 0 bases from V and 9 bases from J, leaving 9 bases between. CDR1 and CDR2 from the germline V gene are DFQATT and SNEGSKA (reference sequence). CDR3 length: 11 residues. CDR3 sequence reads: CSARDGKGQYF. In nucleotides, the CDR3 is TGCAGTGCTAGAGACGGGAAGGGGCAGTACTTC.